Below, 11 T cell receptor beta chains from the same sample are listed, as sequenced in a study of breast tumors, draining lymph nodes, adjacent tissues. TCRdb used MiXCR to reprocess the multiplex PCR reads, holding one entry per CDR3 protein. The table has about 20,000 distinct CDR3 sequences, 32% seen once. Sequencing was done on a sample of breast tumor tissue. The receptor source for this set is a female donor with breast cancer. Some clones in this sample may be carry-over from other donors' samples.

This clonotype has at least ten counts. The chain combines TRBV6-2 or TRBV6-3 with TRBJ1-2, with a tentative D call TRBD1 (5 bases). The CDR3 contains 14 residues. The V gene's germline CDR1 is MNHEY and CDR2 SVGEGT. V lost 5 bases and J 7 bases, leaving 17 bases between the germline ends. The CDR3: CASSAPGRGSGYTF. As DNA, the CDR3 is TGTGCCAGCAGTGCCCCGGGGAGGGGTTCTGGCTACACCTTC.

This clonotype has just a few counts. This chain joins TRBV25-1 and TRBJ2-5, with D possibly being TRBD1 (5 bases). Trimming removed 8 bases from V and 1 base from J, with 14 bases in between. Germline V lookup: CDR1 MGHDK, CDR2 SYGVNS. The CDR3 length is 14 residues. The CDR3 sequence is CASVQGRRQETQYF. CDR3 DNA sequence: TGTGCCAGCGTTCAGGGCCGCCGCCAAGAGACCCAGTACTTC.

This clonotype was detected ten times or more. The rearrangement joins TRBV4-3 to TRBJ1-2, with TRBD1 matching over 11 bases. This CDR3 is 16 amino acids long. V shed 8 bases and J 3 bases; nucleotides not matched to a gene: 11. Germline CDR1 reads LGHNA; CDR2 reads YSLEER. Here the CDR3 DNA reads TGCGCCAGCCGCCCTGACGGACAGGGGGCTCACTATGGCTACACCTTC. This codes for CASRPDGQGAHYGYTF.

In this sample, this clonotype turned up many times. The chain carries TRBV6-4 and TRBJ1-6, with D hard to call. Per germline, CDR1 MRHNA and CDR2 SNTAGT. The CDR3 loop spans 14 amino acids. The ends were cut back, 4 bases at V and 7 bases at J, with 11 bases in the middle. CDR3 protein: CASSAGSSNSPLHF. The CDR3 DNA reads as TGTGCCAGCAGTGCGGGAAGCTCAAATTCACCCCTCCACTTT.

Note on this clonotype: The junction differs from germline at one of its ends, possibly a read error. V and J are TRBV20-1 and TRBJ2-7; D is perhaps TRBD2 (6 bases). Germline lookup yields CDR1 DFQATT and CDR2 SNEGSKA (reference sequence). This CDR3 region has 14 residues. The DNA of the CDR3 is TGCAGTCCTAGGGGCGGGATAGTATACGGCGAGCAGTACTTC. It encodes CSPRGGIVYGEQYF.

Points on this clonotype: A much larger clone differs from this one at a single base, so this may be a read error. V and J are TRBV4-1 and TRBJ2-7, with D perhaps matching TRBD1 (6 bases). The CDR3 runs 11 residues. The germline CDR1 and CDR2 sequences are MGHRA and YSYEKL. The CDR3 spells CAGSQADRQYF. The CDR3 bases are TGCGCCGGCAGCCAAGCGGACAGACAGTACTTC.

This clonotype occurred many times. V and J are TRBV13 and TRBJ1-2; D gene ambiguous. Germline CDR1 reads PRHDT; CDR2 reads FYEKMQ (reference sequence). The V end lost 1 base, the J end lost 5 bases, and 8 bases lay between the germline ends. The CDR3 extends over 13 amino acids. The CDR3 coding sequence is TGTGCCAGCAGCTTAGCACAGACTTATGGCTACACCTTC. It translates to CASSLAQTYGYTF. Based on the CDR3 plus reference TRBV13 and TRBJ1-2, the full variable domain is AAGVIQSPRHLIKEKRETATLKCYPIPRHDTVYWYQQGPGQDPQFLISFYEKMQSDKGSIPDRFSAQQFSDYHSELNMSSLELGDSALYFCASSLAQTYGYTFGSGTRLTVV.

This clonotype occurred many times. The rearrangement joins TRBV2 to TRBJ2-3; D tentatively fits TRBD1 or TRBD2 (6 bases each). V was trimmed by 4 bases and J by 2 bases, leaving 22 bases between them. Germline V CDR1 and CDR2: SNHLY, FYNNEI. This CDR3 contains 18 residues. CDR3 residues: CASSVGAWGGLTTDTQYF. CDR3 in DNA: TGTGCCAGCAGTGTGGGGGCCTGGGGCGGACTAACCACAGATACGCAGTATTTT.

This clonotype was detected ten times or more. V and J are TRBV3-1 and TRBJ2-2, with D possibly being TRBD2 (6 bases). Germline V gene sequence: CDR1 LGHDT, CDR2 YNNKEL (reference sequence). This CDR3 spans 16 amino acids. V lost 2 bases and J lost 2, with 12 bases in between. The CDR3 nucleotides read TGTGCCAGCAGCCAACTTGGGACTTTAAACACCGGGGAGCTGTTTTTT. It yields the protein CASSQLGTLNTGELFF.

This clonotype was found many times. The chain is built from TRBV3-1 and TRBJ2-2, with D hard to call. CDR1 is LGHDT, CDR2 YNNKEL, per germline (reference sequence). With 3 bases removed from V and 6 bases from J, the gap between germline ends came to 5 bases. The CDR3 totals 12 residues. The CDR3 here is CASSHRAGELFF. CDR3 sequence (DNA): TGTGCCAGCAGCCACCGGGCCGGGGAGCTGTTTTTT.

This clonotype was detected ten times or more. The rearrangement links TRBV7-8 to TRBJ2-2; 15 positions match TRBD2. CDR1 is SGHVS, CDR2 FQNEAQ, per germline. The V and J ends lost 5 bases and 0 bases, in that order; junction bases with no gene match: 4. The CDR3 runs to 18 residues. DNA of the CDR3: TGTGCCAGCAGCCCTAGGACTAGCGGGAGGGCGAACACCGGGGAGCTGTTTTTT. Translated, it gives CASSPRTSGRANTGELFF.